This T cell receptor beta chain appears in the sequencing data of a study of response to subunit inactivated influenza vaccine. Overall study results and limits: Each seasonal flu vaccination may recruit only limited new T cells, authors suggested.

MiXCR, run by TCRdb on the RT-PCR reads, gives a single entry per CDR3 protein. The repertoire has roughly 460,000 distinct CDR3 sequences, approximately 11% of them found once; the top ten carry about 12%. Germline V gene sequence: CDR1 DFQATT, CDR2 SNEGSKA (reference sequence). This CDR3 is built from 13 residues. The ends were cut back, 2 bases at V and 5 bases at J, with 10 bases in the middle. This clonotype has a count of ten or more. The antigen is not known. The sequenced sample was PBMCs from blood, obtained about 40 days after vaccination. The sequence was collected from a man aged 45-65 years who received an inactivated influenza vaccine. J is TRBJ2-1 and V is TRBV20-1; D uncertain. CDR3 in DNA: TGCAGTGCTAGAACGTTCTTTGACAATGAGCAGTTCTTC. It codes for CSARTFFDNEQFF.